The next 16 T cell receptor beta chains were all read from a single sample in a study of response to subunit inactivated influenza vaccine. TCRdb recomputed calls from the RT-PCR reads with MiXCR, one row per CDR3 protein. This sample has almost 600,000 distinct CDR3 sequences, with about 15% found just once. Here the sequenced sample was PBMCs from blood, taken less than 13 days after vaccination. Receptors originate from a man in his fifties or sixties who received an inactivated influenza vaccine.

The V gene is TRBV21-1, the J gene TRBJ2-5. TRBV21-1 is termed a pseudogene. The CDR3 extends over 15 amino acids. The CDR3 spells CASTAKVHFQETQYF. In DNA form, the CDR3 reads TGTGCCAGCACCGCAAAAGTACATTTCCAAGAGACCCAGTACTTC.

This clonotype was seen a handful of times. CDR3 coding DNA: TGTGCCATCAGAGAGAGCTCTGGGGCCAACGTCCTGACTTTC. Protein sequence: CAIRESSGANVLTF. The V call is TRBV10-3, the J call TRBJ2-6; D is undetermined. V lost 6 bases and J lost 0, with 6 bases in between. Per the germline V gene, CDR1 is ENHRY and CDR2 is SYGVKD. This CDR3 has 14 amino acids.

This clonotype has at least ten counts. This chain uses TRBV7-9 with TRBJ2-3; no definite D call. Germline V gene lookup returns CDR1 SEHNR and CDR2 FQNEAQ (reference sequence). The CDR3 runs 11 residues. V gave up 11 bases and J gave up 5 bases, with 11 bases separating them. The chain's CDR3 is CAVPNGDTQYF. Here the CDR3 DNA reads TGTGCCGTTCCTAACGGAGATACGCAGTATTTT.

The CDR3 DNA reads TGCGCCAGCAGCTTGTATGGCGGGAGGGCCCGCGGGGAGCTGTTTTTT. Amino acids: CASSLYGGRARGELFF. This rearrangement joins TRBV5-1 to TRBJ2-2, with 9 nucleotides matching TRBD2. Trimming cost V 1 base and J 7 bases; bases outside gene matches: 8. Germline assignment: CDR1 SGHRS and CDR2 YFSETQ. CDR3 size: 16 residues.

This clonotype was counted only a few times. V gene TRBV7-9 combines with J gene TRBJ2-1, with 7 bases identical to TRBD2. The CDR3 loop spans 17 amino acids. Germline values: CDR1 SEHNR, CDR2 FQNEAQ (reference sequence). Trimming took 4 bases from V and 0 from J; bases not matched to a gene: 9. In DNA form, the CDR3 reads TGTGCCAGCAGCTCGCGGGGGACTATGAGCTCCTACAATGAGCAGTTCTTC. Its translation is CASSSRGTMSSYNEQFF. The complete variable domain, with remaining parts taken from reference TRBV7-9 and TRBJ2-1, reads DTGVSQNPRHKITKRGQNVTFRCDPISEHNRLYWYRQTLGQGPEFLTYFQNEAQLEKSRLLSDRFSAERPKGSFSTLEIQRTEQGDSAMYLCASSSRGTMSSYNEQFFGPGTRLTVL.

The chain uses TRBV4-3 and TRBJ2-1; a possible D gene is TRBD2 (5 bases). This CDR3 region has 14 residues. CDR1 and CDR2 from the germline V gene are LGHNA and YSLEER. V lost 0 bases and J lost 10, with 13 bases in between. DNA for the CDR3: TGCGCCAGCAGCCAAGATATCAGCCCGGGGGAGCAGTTCTTC. This sequence encodes CASSQDISPGEQFF.

The chain has TRBV6-2 or TRBV6-3 and TRBJ1-1; D possibly corresponds to TRBD1 (5 bases). V dropped 4 bases and J dropped 0 bases, with 15 bases sitting between them. The CDR3 has 16 residues. Germline CDR1 reads MNHEY; CDR2 reads SVGEGT. CDR3 coding DNA: TGTGCCAGCAGTTTCCCAGGTAGACAGATGAACACTGAAGCTTTCTTT. It translates to CASSFPGRQMNTEAFF.

This clonotype was detected many times. The chain has TRBV11-2 and TRBJ2-2, with 7 bases that match TRBD1. CDR3 length: 15 amino acids. With V trimmed by 6 bases and J by 0 bases, 4 bases remained unmatched. Germline V CDR1 and CDR2: SGHAT, FQNNGV. The CDR3 DNA reads as TGTGCCAGCAGTTCCGGGACAGCGAACACCGGGGAGCTGTTTTTT. It codes for CASSSGTANTGELFF.

This clonotype occurred many times. The chain has TRBV5-1 and TRBJ2-1; TRBD2 matches at 8 bases. The CDR3 loop spans 13 amino acids. The junction had 5 bases not matched to a gene; V was cut back by 5 bases and J by 7 bases. Germline CDR1 SGHRS, CDR2 YFSETQ. The CDR3 DNA sequence: TGCGCCAGCAGTATCGGGGGGGTGAATGAGCAGTTCTTC. It codes for CASSIGGVNEQFF.

This clonotype was detected only a few times. The chain is built from TRBV6-1 and TRBJ1-2; maybe TRBD1 (6 bases). V gave up 6 bases and J gave up 6 bases, with 17 bases separating them. This CDR3 region has 14 residues. The germline V gene has CDR1 MNHNS and CDR2 SASEGT. Here the CDR3 reads CASRTRRYRDGYTF. CDR3 DNA sequence: TGTGCCAGCAGGACCCGACGATACAGGGATGGCTACACCTTC.

At least ten counts were recorded for this clonotype. The chain links TRBV7-9 to TRBJ1-6; 8 bases agree with TRBD1. The trim removed 4 bases at V and 7 bases at J, leaving 3 bases unmatched. CDR3 size: 14 residues. Germline assignment: CDR1 SEHNR and CDR2 FQNEAQ (reference sequence). Here the CDR3 reads CASSSGQENSPLHF. In DNA, the CDR3 is TGTGCCAGCAGCTCGGGACAGGAAAATTCACCCCTCCACTTT.

This clonotype has a handful of counts. The chain recombines TRBV5-1 with TRBJ2-7, with 10 bases fitting TRBD1. This CDR3 has 13 amino acids. Germline V gene lookup returns CDR1 SGHRS and CDR2 YFSETQ. V was pared by 8 bases and J by 7 bases, with 9 bases of the junction left unmatched. The CDR3 DNA follows: TGCGCCAGTAGGACCGGGACAGGGGATGAGCAGTACTTC. Its protein product is CASRTGTGDEQYF.

The gene calls are TRBV9 and TRBJ2-2; unclear D gene. CDR1 and CDR2 from the germline V gene are SGDLS and YYNGEE. V gave up 3 bases and J gave up 7 bases, with 13 bases separating them. This CDR3 region has 14 residues. CDR3: CASSAPHGVGELFF. The CDR3, as DNA: TGTGCCAGCAGCGCCCCCCATGGGGTCGGGGAGCTGTTTTTT.

The chain joins TRBV5-4 to TRBJ1-3, with TRBD1 matching over 8 bases. This CDR3 region has 17 residues. V shed 0 bases and J 0 bases; nucleotides not matched to a gene: 5. Germline lookup yields CDR1 SGHNT and CDR2 YYREEE (reference sequence). In nucleotides, the CDR3 is TGTGCCAGCAGCTTGGCCACAGGGGGATCCTCTGGAAACACCATATATTTT. This translates into CASSLATGGSSGNTIYF.

The chain carries TRBV24-1 and TRBJ2-1; 12 nucleotides align to TRBD2. This CDR3 spans 19 amino acids. Trimming cost V 3 bases and J 7 bases; bases outside gene matches: 15. Germline V gene lookup returns CDR1 KGHDR and CDR2 SFDVKD. CDR3 loop: CATSDNSGTSGQRSNEQFF. The DNA of the CDR3 is TGTGCCACCAGTGATAACTCGGGGACTAGCGGGCAAAGGTCGAATGAGCAGTTCTTC.

This clonotype appeared many times. The V and J genes are TRBV7-2 and TRBJ2-1, with D uncertain. The CDR3 runs to 13 residues. The germline V gene encodes CDR1 SGHTA and CDR2 FQGNSA. Between the trimmed V and J ends, which lost 8 bases and 2 bases, there was a span of 10 bases. As DNA, the CDR3 is TGTGCCAGCCTACCGGGCGCCTACAATGAGCAGTTCTTC. It translates to CASLPGAYNEQFF.